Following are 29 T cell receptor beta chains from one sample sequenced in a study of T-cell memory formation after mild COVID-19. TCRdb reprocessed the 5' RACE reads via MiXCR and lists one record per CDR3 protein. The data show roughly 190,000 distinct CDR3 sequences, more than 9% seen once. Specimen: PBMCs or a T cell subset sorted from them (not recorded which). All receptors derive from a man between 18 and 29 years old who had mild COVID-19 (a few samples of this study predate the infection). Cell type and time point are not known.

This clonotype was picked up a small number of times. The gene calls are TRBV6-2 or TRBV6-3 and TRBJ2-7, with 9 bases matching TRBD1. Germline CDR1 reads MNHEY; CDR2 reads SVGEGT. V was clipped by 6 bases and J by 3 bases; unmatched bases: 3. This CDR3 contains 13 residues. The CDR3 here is CASRKGQGYEQYV. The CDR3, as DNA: TGTGCCAGCAGAAAGGGACAGGGCTACGAGCAGTACGTC.

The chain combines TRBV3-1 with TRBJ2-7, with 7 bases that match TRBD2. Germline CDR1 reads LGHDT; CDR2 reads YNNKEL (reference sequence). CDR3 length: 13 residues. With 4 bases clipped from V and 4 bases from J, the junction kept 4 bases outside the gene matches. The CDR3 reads CASSLGLEYEQYV. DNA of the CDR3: TGTGCCAGCAGCCTAGGACTAGAGTACGAGCAGTACGTC.

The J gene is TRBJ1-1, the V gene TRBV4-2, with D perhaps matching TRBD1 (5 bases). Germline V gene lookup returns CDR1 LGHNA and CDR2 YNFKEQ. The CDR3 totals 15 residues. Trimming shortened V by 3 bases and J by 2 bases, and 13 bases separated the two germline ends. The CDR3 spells CASSHYGGGNTEAFF. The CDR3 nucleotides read TGTGCCAGCAGCCACTACGGGGGGGGAAACACTGAAGCTTTCTTT.

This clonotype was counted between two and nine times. For the CDR3, the DNA is TGCAGTGCTAGAGATTTGGGTCAGCAGCCCCAGCATTTT. Its translation is CSARDLGQQPQHF. The chain carries TRBV20-1 and TRBJ1-5, with no clear D. This CDR3 has 13 residues. Trimming cost V 0 bases and J 7 bases, with 10 bases left between them. CDR1 is DFQATT, CDR2 SNEGSKA, per germline (reference sequence).

The CDR3 DNA sequence: TGCGCCAGCAGCAGACCGGGACAGGACTATGGCTACACCTTC. This translates into CASSRPGQDYGYTF. The chain employs TRBV5-1 and TRBJ1-2, with 8 bases that match TRBD1. The germline V gene encodes CDR1 SGHRS and CDR2 YFSETQ. J lost 3 bases, V lost 4 bases, and 5 bases had no gene match. The CDR3 has 14 amino acids.

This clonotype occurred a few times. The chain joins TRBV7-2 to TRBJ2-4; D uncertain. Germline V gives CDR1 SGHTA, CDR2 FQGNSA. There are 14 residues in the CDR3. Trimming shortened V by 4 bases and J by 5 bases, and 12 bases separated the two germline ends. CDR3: CASSYYIGQNIQYF. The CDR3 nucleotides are TGTGCCAGCAGCTACTACATCGGCCAAAACATTCAGTACTTC. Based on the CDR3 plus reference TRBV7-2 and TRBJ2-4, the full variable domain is GAGVSQSPSNKVTEKGKDVELRCDPISGHTALYWYRQSLGQGLEFLIYFQGNSAPDKSGLPSDRFSAERTGGSVSTLTIQRTQQEDSAVYLCASSYYIGQNIQYFGAGTRLSVL.

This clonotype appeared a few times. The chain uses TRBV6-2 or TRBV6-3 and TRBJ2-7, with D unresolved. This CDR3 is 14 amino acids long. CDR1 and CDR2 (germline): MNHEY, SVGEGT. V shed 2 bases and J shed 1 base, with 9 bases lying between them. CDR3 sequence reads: CASSYGFESYEQYF. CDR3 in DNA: TGTGCCAGCAGTTACGGTTTTGAATCCTACGAGCAGTACTTC.

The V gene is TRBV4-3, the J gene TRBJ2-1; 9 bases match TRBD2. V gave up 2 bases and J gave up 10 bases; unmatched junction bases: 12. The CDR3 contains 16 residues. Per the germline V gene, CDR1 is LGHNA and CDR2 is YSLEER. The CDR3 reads CASSQSSGAPSREQFF. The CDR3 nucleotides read TGCGCCAGCAGCCAATCTAGCGGGGCCCCTTCCAGGGAGCAGTTCTTC.

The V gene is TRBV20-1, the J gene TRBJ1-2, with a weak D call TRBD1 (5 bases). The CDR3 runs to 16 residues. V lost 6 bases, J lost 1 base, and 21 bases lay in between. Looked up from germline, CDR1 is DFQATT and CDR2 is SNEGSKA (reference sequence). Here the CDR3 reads CSAPITRGTVNYGYTF. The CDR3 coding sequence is TGCAGTGCGCCGATCACGCGAGGGACCGTTAACTATGGCTACACCTTC.

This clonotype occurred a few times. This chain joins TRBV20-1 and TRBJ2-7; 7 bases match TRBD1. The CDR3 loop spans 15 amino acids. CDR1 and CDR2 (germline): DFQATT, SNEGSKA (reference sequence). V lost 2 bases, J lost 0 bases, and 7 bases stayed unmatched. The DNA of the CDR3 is TGCAGTGCTAGACGATCACAGGGGCTCTCCTACGAGCAGTACTTC. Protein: CSARRSQGLSYEQYF.

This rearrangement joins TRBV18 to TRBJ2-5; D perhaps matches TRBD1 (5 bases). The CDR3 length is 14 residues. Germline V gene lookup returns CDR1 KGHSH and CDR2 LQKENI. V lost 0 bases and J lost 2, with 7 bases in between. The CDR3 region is CASSPPGAQETQYF. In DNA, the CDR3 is TGTGCCAGCTCACCACCTGGGGCACAAGAGACCCAGTACTTC. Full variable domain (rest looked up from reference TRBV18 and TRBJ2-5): NAGVMQNPRHLVRRRGQEARLRCSPMKGHSHVYWYRQLPEEGLKFMVYLQKENIIDESGMPKERFSAEFPKEGPSILRIQQVVRGDSAAYFCASSPPGAQETQYFGPGTRLLVL.

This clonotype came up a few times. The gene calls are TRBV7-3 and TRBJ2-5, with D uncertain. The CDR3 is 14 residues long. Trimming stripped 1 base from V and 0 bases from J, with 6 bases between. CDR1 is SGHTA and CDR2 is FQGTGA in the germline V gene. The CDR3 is CASSLNPNQETQYF. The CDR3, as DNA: TGTGCCAGCAGCTTAAATCCAAACCAAGAGACCCAGTACTTC.

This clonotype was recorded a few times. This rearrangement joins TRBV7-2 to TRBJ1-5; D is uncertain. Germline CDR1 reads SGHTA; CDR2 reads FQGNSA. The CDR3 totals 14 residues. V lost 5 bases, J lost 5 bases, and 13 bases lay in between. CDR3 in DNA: TGTGCCAGCAGCCGGGTCTCAGGAGATCAGCCCCAGCATTTT. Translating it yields CASSRVSGDQPQHF.

The CDR3 coding sequence is TGTGCCAGCTTAACGGGGGGATTTGAGCACACTGAAGCTTTCTTT. Amino acid sequence: CASLTGGFEHTEAFF. The rearrangement uses TRBV28 and TRBJ1-1; maybe TRBD1 (5 bases). Germline lookup yields CDR1 MDHEN and CDR2 SYDVKM. V gave up 8 bases and J gave up 3 bases, with 19 bases separating them. CDR3 length: 15 amino acids.

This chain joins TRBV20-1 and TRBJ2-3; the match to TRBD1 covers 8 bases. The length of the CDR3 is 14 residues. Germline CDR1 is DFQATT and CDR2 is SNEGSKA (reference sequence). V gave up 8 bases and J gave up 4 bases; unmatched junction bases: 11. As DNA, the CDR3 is TGCAGTCTTATCGGACAGGGAGTGGCAGATACGCAGTATTTT. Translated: CSLIGQGVADTQYF.

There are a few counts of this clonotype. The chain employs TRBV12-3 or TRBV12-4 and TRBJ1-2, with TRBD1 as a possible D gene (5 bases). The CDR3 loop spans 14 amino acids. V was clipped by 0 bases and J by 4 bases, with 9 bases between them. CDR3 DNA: TGTGCCAGCAGTTTAGCAGGGGCCCGCTATGGCTACACCTTC. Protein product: CASSLAGARYGYTF.

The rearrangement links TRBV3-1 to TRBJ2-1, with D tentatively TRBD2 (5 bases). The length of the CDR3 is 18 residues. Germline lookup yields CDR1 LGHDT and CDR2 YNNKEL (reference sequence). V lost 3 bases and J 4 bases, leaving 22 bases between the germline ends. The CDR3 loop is CASSQAETLAVFYNEQFF. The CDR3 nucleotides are TGTGCCAGCAGCCAGGCTGAAACTCTAGCAGTCTTTTACAATGAGCAGTTCTTC.

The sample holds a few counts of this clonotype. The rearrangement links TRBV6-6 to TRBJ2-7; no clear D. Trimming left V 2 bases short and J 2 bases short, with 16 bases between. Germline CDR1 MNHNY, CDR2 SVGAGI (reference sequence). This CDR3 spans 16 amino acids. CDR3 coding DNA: TGTGCCAGCAGTTACGGTCAGGTTAGCCAAACCTACGAGCAGTACTTC. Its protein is CASSYGQVSQTYEQYF.

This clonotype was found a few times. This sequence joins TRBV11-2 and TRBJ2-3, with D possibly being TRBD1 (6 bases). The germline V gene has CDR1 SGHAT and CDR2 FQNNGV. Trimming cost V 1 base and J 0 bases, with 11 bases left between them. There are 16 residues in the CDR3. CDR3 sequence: CASSLGQGTSTDTQYF. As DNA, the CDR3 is TGTGCCAGCAGCTTAGGGCAGGGGACCAGCACAGATACGCAGTATTTT.

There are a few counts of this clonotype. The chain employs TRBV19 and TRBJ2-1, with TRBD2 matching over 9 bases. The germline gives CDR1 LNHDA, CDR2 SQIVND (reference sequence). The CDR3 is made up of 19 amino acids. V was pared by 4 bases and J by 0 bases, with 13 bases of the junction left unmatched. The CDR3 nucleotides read TGTGCCAGTAGTAGGGTCCCTAGCGGGGTGCTTAGCTCCTACAATGAGCAGTTCTTC. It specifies CASSRVPSGVLSSYNEQFF. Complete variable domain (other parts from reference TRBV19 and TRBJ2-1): DGGITQSPKYLFRKEGQNVTLSCEQNLNHDAMYWYRQDPGQGLRLIYYSQIVNDFQKGDIAEGYSVSREKKESFPLTVTSAQKNPTAFYLCASSRVPSGVLSSYNEQFFGPGTRLTVL.

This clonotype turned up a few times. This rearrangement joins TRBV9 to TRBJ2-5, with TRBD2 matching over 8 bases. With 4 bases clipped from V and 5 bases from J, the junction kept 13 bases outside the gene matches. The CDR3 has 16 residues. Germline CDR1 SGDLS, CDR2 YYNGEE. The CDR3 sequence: CASSISGSPSGETQYF. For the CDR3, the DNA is TGTGCCAGCAGCATCAGCGGTTCGCCTAGCGGGGAGACCCAGTACTTC. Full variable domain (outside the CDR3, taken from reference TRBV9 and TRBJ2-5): DSGVTQTPKHLITATGQRVTLRCSPRSGDLSVYWYQQSLDQGLQFLIQYYNGEERAKGNILERFSAQQFPDLHSELNLSSLELGDSALYFCASSISGSPSGETQYFGPGTRLLVL.

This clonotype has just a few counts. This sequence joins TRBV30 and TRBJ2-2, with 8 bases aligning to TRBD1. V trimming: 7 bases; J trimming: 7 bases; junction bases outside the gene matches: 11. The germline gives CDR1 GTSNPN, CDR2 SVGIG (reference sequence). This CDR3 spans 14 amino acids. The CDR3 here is CASQLTGVGGELFF. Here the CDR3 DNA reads TGTGCCTCGCAGCTGACAGGGGTGGGCGGGGAGCTGTTTTTT.

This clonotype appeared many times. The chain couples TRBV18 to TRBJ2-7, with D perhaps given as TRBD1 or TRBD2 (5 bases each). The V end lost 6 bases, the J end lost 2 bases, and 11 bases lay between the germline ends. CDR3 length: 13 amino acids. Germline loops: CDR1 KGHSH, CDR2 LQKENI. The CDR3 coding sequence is TGTGCCAGCTCTTGGGACGGAACCTACGAGCAGTACTTC. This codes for CASSWDGTYEQYF.

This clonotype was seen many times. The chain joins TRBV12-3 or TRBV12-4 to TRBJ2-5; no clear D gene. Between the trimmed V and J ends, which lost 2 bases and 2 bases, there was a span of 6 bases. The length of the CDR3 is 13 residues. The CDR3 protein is CASSLNRQETQYF. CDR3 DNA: TGTGCCAGCAGTTTAAACAGACAAGAGACCCAGTACTTC.

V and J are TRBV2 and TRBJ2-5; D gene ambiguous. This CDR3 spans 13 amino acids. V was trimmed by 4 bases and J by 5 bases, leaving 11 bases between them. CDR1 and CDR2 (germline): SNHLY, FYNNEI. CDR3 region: CASSANAGETQYF. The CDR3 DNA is TGTGCCAGCAGTGCCAACGCTGGGGAGACCCAGTACTTC.

The CDR3 loop is CASSPDLSDEAFF. CDR3 nucleotides: TGTGCCAGCAGTCCGGACCTCTCGGATGAAGCTTTCTTT. V and J are TRBV6-5 and TRBJ1-1; D call uncertain. Germline assignment: CDR1 MNHEY and CDR2 SVGAGI. Deletions cut 5 bases from V and 7 bases from J, with 14 bases between. The CDR3 has 13 residues.

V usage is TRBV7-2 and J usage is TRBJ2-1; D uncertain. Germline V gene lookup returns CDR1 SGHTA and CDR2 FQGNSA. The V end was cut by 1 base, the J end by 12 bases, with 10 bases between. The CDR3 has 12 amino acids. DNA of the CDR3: TGTGCCAGCAGCTTAGGGCCGTCGTGGCAGTTCTTC. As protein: CASSLGPSWQFF.

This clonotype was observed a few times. The CDR3 spells CASSPRGRSYNEQFF. The CDR3 DNA is TGTGCCAGCAGCCCTCGGGGCCGCTCCTACAATGAGCAGTTCTTC. The V gene is TRBV11-2, the J gene TRBJ2-1, with D perhaps being TRBD1 or TRBD2 (5 bases each). V dropped 5 bases and J dropped 0 bases, with 11 bases sitting between them. Per the germline V gene, CDR1 is SGHAT and CDR2 is FQNNGV. The CDR3 is made up of 15 amino acids.

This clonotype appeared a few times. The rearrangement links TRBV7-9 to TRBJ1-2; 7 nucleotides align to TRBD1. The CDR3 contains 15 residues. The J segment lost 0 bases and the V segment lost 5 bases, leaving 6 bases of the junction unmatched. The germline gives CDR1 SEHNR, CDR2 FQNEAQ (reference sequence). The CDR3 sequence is CASSLGQDTNYGYTF. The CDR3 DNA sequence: TGTGCCAGCAGCCTCGGACAGGATACTAACTATGGCTACACCTTC.